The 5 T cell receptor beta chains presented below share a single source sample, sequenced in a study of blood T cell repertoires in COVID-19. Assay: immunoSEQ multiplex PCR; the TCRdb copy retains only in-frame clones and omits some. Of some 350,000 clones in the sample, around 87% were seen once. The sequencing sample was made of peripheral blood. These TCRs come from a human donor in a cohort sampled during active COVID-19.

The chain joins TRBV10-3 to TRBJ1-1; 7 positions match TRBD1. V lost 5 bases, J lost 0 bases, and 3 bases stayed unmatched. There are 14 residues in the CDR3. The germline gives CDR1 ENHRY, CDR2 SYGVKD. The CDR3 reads CAISPGGLNTEAFF. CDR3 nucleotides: TGTGCCATCAGTCCAGGGGGGTTGAACACTGAAGCTTTCTTT.

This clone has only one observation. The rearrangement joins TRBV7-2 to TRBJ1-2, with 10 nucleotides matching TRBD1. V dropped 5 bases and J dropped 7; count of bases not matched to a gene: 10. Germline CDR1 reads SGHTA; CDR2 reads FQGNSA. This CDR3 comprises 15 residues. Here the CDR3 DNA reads TGTGCCAGCAGCACACACCGACAGGGGGCCAGTGGCTACACCTTC. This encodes CASSTHRQGASGYTF.

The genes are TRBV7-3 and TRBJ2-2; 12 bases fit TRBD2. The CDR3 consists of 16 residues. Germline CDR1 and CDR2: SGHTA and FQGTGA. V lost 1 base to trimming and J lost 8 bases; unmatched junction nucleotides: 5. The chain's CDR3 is CASSLRDGLAGGELFF. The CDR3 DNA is TGTGCCAGCAGCTTAAGGGACGGACTAGCGGGAGGGGAGCTGTTTTTT.

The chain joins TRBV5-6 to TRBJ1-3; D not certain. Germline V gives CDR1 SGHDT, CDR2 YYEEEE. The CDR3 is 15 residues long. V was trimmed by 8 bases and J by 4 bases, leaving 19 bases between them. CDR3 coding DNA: TGTGCCAGTTCCCGCGCCCCAAATCCCGGAAACACCATATATTTT. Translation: CASSRAPNPGNTIYF.

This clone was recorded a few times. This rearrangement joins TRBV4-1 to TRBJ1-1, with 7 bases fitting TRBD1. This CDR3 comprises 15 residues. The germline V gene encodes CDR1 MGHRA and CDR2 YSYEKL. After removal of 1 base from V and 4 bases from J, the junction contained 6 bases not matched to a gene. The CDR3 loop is CASSQGHRGVTEAFF. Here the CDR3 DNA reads TGCGCCAGCAGCCAAGGGCACAGGGGTGTCACTGAAGCTTTCTTT.